This T cell receptor beta chain came from a study of blood T cells in healthy people across ages. Alongside a J-beta primer mix, a sample-barcoded 5' primer served in a second PCR lasting about 7 to 11 cycles. A single record per CDR3 protein comes from TCRdb applying MiXCR to the 5' RACE reads. The table includes roughly 2 million distinct CDR3 sequences, 49% detected once. CDR3 size: 12 residues. Germline CDR1 is SGHRS and CDR2 is YFSETQ. Concerning this clonotype itself: At one boundary the junction diverges from the germline segment, which might be a read error.

The specimen sequenced was blood. V usage is TRBV5-1 and J usage is TRBJ2-3; tentatively, D is TRBD2 (7 bases). This TCR was recovered from a woman aged 40 to 55 in good health. DNA of the CDR3: TGCACCAGCAGCGGGACACTGGATACGCAGTATTTT. Its protein product is CTSSGTLDTQYF.